Listed below are T cell receptor beta chains from one sample, sequenced in a study of OX40 agonist ivuxolimab in advanced cancers. Using immunoSEQ multiplex PCR, the repertoire was profiled, and TCRdb retains in-frame clones only, with some absent. Among just over 80,000 clones listed, around 86% were seen once. The sequencing used CD4+ or CD8+ T cells sorted from blood, collected in a trial of the OX40 agonist ivuxolimab. The receptors were gathered from an adult with an advanced solid tumor such as melanoma, head and neck, liver or kidney cancer. CDR3s include the opening cysteine and the closing phenylalanine or tryptophan. The D gene is left open where the match is weak. Size tells how often a clone was seen (once, few, many) or the class of an expanded clone, and some rows leave it out.

J gene	V gene	D gene	clone size	CDR3 protein	CDR3 DNA
TRBJ2-4	TRBV28	NA	NA	CASDSGVAKNIQYF	TGTGCCAGCGATTCAGGGGTGGCCAAAAACATTCAGTACTTC
TRBJ1-2	TRBV28	TRBD1	NA	CASSRTGVNYGYTF	TGTGCCAGCAGCAGGACAGGGGTTAACTATGGCTACACCTTC
TRBJ2-2	TRBV10-1	NA	NA	CASSEIGSGTGELFF	TGCGCCAGCAGCGAGATAGGTTCGGGCACCGGGGAGCTGTTTTTT
TRBJ2-1	TRBV27	NA	NA	CASSSDRSSYNEQFF	TGTGCCAGCAGTTCCGACAGGAGCTCCTACAATGAGCAGTTCTTC
TRBJ2-5	TRBV15	NA	NA	CATSRGLQETQYF	TGTGCCACCAGCAGAGGCTTACAAGAGACCCAGTACTTC
TRBJ1-5	TRBV7-9	NA	NA	CASSLVIVSGNQPQHF	TGTGCCAGCAGCTTAGTCATCGTCTCGGGCAATCAGCCCCAGCATTTT
TRBJ2-3	TRBV28	NA	NA	CASNPVGKKSTDTQYF	TGTGCCAGCAACCCCGTCGGTAAAAAGAGCACAGATACGCAGTATTTT
TRBJ1-1	TRBV9	NA	NA	CASSPKGKAEAFF	TGTGCCAGCAGCCCAAAGGGGAAAGCTGAAGCTTTCTTT
TRBJ1-1	TRBV7-3	NA	NA	CASSPTSGVTEAFF	TGTGCCAGCAGCCCTACCTCAGGGGTCACTGAAGCTTTCTTT
TRBJ2-1	TRBV6-1	TRBD2	NA	CASERENYNEQFF	TGTGCCAGCGAGCGGGAGAACTACAATGAGCAGTTCTTC
TRBJ2-5	TRBV27	NA	NA	CASSFTGPPETQYF	TGTGCCAGCAGCTTTACGGGACCCCCGGAGACCCAGTACTTC
TRBJ2-7	TRBV5-4	TRBD2	once	CASSPPGTSGRVQYF	TGTGCCAGCAGCCCCCCCGGGACTAGCGGGAGGGTGCAGTACTTC
TRBJ2-1	TRBV7-2	TRBD2	NA	CASSQGGLAANEQFF	TGTGCCAGCAGCCAAGGTGGTCTAGCGGCCAATGAGCAGTTCTTC
TRBJ2-2	TRBV6-6	NA	once	CASSSPNTGELFF	TGTGCCAGCAGTTCTCCCAACACCGGGGAGCTGTTTTTT
TRBJ1-4	TRBV15	NA	NA	CATSTLATREKLFF	TGTGCCACCAGCACGCTGGCAACGAGGGAAAAACTGTTTTTT
TRBJ2-1	TRBV15	TRBD1	NA	CATSRVGDRAYNEQFF	TGTGCCACCAGCAGAGTAGGGGACAGGGCCTACAATGAGCAGTTCTTC
TRBJ2-7	TRBV28	NA	NA	CASTYGMSSYEQYF	TGTGCCAGCACCTACGGAATGAGCTCCTACGAGCAGTACTTC
TRBJ2-5	TRBV20-1	NA	NA	CSARKETQYF	TGCAGTGCTAGAAAAGAGACCCAGTACTTC
TRBJ2-2	TRBV14	NA	NA	CASSQAGYTGELFF	TGTGCCAGCAGCCAAGCAGGGTATACCGGGGAGCTGTTTTTT
TRBJ1-1	TRBV5-1	NA	NA	CASSLEVYGTEAFF	TGCGCCAGCAGCTTGGAGGTTTATGGCACTGAAGCTTTCTTT
TRBJ1-1	TRBV7-9	NA	few	CASSYNRNTEAFF	TGTGCCAGCAGCTATAACAGAAACACTGAAGCTTTCTTT
TRBJ2-5	TRBV9	TRBD2	once	CASSVLSGLTGETQYF	TGTGCCAGCAGCGTCCTTAGCGGGCTTACAGGAGAGACCCAGTACTTC
TRBJ2-3	TRBV19	TRBD1	NA	CASQSRGLTDTQYF	TGTGCCAGCCAGTCCAGGGGGCTTACAGATACGCAGTATTTT
TRBJ2-5	TRBV7-2	NA	NA	CASSFSGAPGTQYF	TGTGCCAGCAGCTTCTCGGGCGCTCCCGGGACCCAGTACTTC
TRBJ2-7	TRBV4-1	TRBD1	NA	CASSQDGQGPLREQYF	TGCGCCAGCAGCCAAGACGGACAGGGCCCACTACGGGAGCAGTACTTC
TRBJ2-7	TRBV5-1	NA	NA	CASSLAVGPYYEQYF	TGCGCCAGCAGCTTGGCAGTCGGGCCCTACTACGAGCAGTACTTC
TRBJ1-2	TRBV29-1	NA	NA	CSVGRLTLRGYTF	TGCAGCGTTGGGAGACTAACTCTAAGGGGCTACACCTTC
TRBJ1-2	TRBV18	NA	NA	CASSPVSDYGYTF	TGTGCCAGCTCACCCGTTTCGGACTATGGCTACACCTTC
TRBJ1-2	TRBV6-1	NA	NA	CASSEVQGVYGYTF	TGTGCCAGCAGTGAAGTGCAGGGTGTGTATGGCTACACCTTC
TRBJ1-5	TRBV5-1	NA	NA	CASSLEGVSNQPQHF	TGCGCCAGCAGCTTGGAGGGGGTTAGCAATCAGCCCCAGCATTTT
TRBJ2-7	TRBV7-2	TRBD2	NA	CASSLKSLAGSQGTYEQYF	TGTGCCAGCAGCTTAAAATCACTAGCGGGGTCACAAGGAACCTACGAGCAGTACTTC
TRBJ2-2	TRBV5-4	NA	NA	CASSFLGAGELFF	TGTGCCAGCAGCTTTCTGGGGGCCGGGGAGCTGTTTTTT
TRBJ2-6	TRBV7-2	NA	NA	CASSRGGSGANVLTF	TGTGCCAGCAGCAGAGGAGGGTCTGGGGCCAACGTCCTGACTTTC
TRBJ2-7	TRBV25-1	TRBD2	NA	CASSEGVAGVYEQYF	TGTGCCAGCAGTGAAGGGGTAGCGGGAGTATACGAGCAGTACTTC
TRBJ2-2	TRBV19	TRBD1	few	CASNRQGATGELFF	TGTGCCAGTAACCGACAGGGGGCAACCGGGGAGCTGTTTTTT
TRBJ2-7	TRBV7-2	TRBD1	NA	CAILRDRGDEQYF	TGTGCCATTCTCCGGGACAGGGGCGACGAGCAGTACTTC
TRBJ2-5	TRBV29-1	NA	NA	CSAGTSLETQYF	TGCAGCGCTGGGACTTCTCTAGAGACCCAGTACTTC
TRBJ2-2	TRBV5-1	NA	NA	CASSTTGIGTGELFF	TGCGCCAGCAGCACTACAGGGATAGGCACCGGGGAGCTGTTTTTT
TRBJ1-2	TRBV29-1	NA	NA	CSVQTVNYGYTF	TGCAGCGTACAAACAGTTAACTATGGCTACACCTTC